This T cell receptor beta chain is from a study of metastatic and nonmetastatic thyroid tumors. Study-level information: Repertoire comparisons spanned blood and tumor or nodule tissue from malignant and benign thyroid patients. Notes on the study in general: Malignant thyroid tumors reportedly exceeded benign nodules significantly in TCR beta diversity, with the difference appearing in blood and tumor.

CDR1 LNHDA and CDR2 SQIVND come from the germline V gene (reference sequence). There are 17 residues in the CDR3. V was pared by 0 bases and J by 4 bases, with 6 bases of the junction left unmatched. Thyroid surgery was performed in patients who had received no treatment beforehand. Comment on this clone: The antigen is unknown.

How the authors handled the data: CDR3 was compared across clinicopathological groups, and the resulting differences were used to build a distant-metastasis classifier for papillary thyroid cancer. MiXCR reprocessed the PCR reads for TCRdb. In this record, the V and J calls reflect TCRdb's handling and not the investigators' own analysis. The sample records about 17,000 clones, about a third being singletons. V usage is TRBV19 and J usage is TRBJ2-1; TRBD2 agrees at 10 bases. The source of this sequence is a female donor with papillary thyroid cancer or a benign thyroid nodule (not recorded which). Some clones in this sample may be carry-over from other donors' samples. The sample taken for sequencing was tumor tissue. The CDR3 bases are TGTGCCAGTAGTATAGATCGTGCAGCGGGAGGGTACAATGAGCAGTTCTTC. It specifies CASSIDRAAGGYNEQFF.